A single T cell receptor beta chain is shown here with its context. The antigen is undetermined. The donors were part of the validation cohort of roughly 110 subjects. That cohort was separate from the first cohort, which comprised 666 subjects. Using immunoSEQ multiplex PCR, the repertoire was profiled, and TCRdb retains in-frame clones only, with some absent. The repertoire has over 85,000 clones, around 96% of them found once; the top ten carry 0.89%. This specimen belongs to a study of cytomegalovirus exposure and HLA in healthy donors. The wider study: Both the roughly 120 validation repertoires and the approximately 700 first-cohort repertoires used the same platform, as reported by a later analysis.

Findings of the study overall: Subsequent analysis found a tendency for first-cohort TCR clusters to co-occur within the approximately 130 validation repertoires. Most TCR sequences proved rare, with some public TCRs found in many donors.

Germline V gene sequence: CDR1 SGHRS, CDR2 YFSETQ. The CDR3 contains 14 residues. Trimming took 4 bases from V and 7 from J; bases not matched to a gene: 10. The rearrangement uses TRBV5-1 and TRBJ1-2; 7 bases fit TRBD1. The receptor was isolated from a woman aged 18-29 years in good health and CMV-seronegative. Sequencing was done on a sample of PBMCs. CDR3 region: CASSLPGTVFGYTF. The DNA for the CDR3 is TGCGCCAGCAGCCTGCCTGGGACAGTCTTTGGCTACACCTTC.